This T cell receptor beta chain was sequenced during a study of blood T cell repertoires in COVID-19. Study overall: From the United States, Italy and Spain came samples of acute and convalescent COVID-19. In each case, the material was cDNA or gDNA derived from T cells, B-cell-depleted T cells, or PBMCs.

Measured with immunoSEQ multiplex PCR; TCRdb has only the in-frame clones, and not every one. The data contain about 170,000 clones, about four fifths of them singletons. Only a few counts were recorded for this clone. The CDR3 runs to 15 residues. Germline assignment: CDR1 SGHRS and CDR2 YFSETQ. The trim removed 5 bases at V and 2 bases at J, leaving 6 bases unmatched. Sequencing was performed on peripheral blood. This receptor was obtained from a man between 65 and 85 years old with active or convalescent COVID-19. V and J are TRBV5-1 and TRBJ2-2, with 7 bases fitting TRBD2. The CDR3 DNA reads as TGCGCCAGCAGGGCTAGCGGATCAAACACCGGGGAGCTGTTTTTT. Translated: CASRASGSNTGELFF.